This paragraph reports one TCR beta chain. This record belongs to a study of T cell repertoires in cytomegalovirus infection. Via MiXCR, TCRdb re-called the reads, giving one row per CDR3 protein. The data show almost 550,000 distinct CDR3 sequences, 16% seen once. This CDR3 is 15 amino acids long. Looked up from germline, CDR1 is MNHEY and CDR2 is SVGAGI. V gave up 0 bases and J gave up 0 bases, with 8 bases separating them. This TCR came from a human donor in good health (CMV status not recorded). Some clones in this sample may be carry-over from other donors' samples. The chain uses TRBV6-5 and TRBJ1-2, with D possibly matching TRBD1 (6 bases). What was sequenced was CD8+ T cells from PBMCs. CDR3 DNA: TGTGCCAGCAGTTACTCGCAGGGGACTAACTATGGCTACACCTTC. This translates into CASSYSQGTNYGYTF.